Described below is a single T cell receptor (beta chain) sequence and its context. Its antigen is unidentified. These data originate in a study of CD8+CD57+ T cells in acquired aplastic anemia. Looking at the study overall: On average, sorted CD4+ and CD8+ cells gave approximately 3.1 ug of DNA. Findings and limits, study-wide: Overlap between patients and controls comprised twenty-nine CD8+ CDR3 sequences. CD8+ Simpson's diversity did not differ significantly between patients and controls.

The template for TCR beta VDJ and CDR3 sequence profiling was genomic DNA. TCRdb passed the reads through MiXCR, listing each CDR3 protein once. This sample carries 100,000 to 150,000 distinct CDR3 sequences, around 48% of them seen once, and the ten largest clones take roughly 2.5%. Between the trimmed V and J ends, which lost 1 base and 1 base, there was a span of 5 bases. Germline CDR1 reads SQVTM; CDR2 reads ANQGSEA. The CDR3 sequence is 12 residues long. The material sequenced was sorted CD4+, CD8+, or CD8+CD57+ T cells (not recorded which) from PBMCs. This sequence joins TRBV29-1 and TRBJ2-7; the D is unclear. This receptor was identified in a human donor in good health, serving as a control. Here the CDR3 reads CSVEVRSYEQYF. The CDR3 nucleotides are TGCAGCGTTGAAGTCCGGTCCTACGAGCAGTACTTC.